This is a list of T cell receptor beta chains from one sample in a study of T cell changes during pregnancy in multiple sclerosis. Repertoires were generated with immunoSEQ multiplex PCR, while TCRdb's copy carries only in-frame clones and drops some. Of fewer than 30,000 clones listed, nearly 90% are singletons. Material: CD8+ T cells from peripheral blood mononuclear cells, obtained in the second trimester of pregnancy. These receptors originate from a female donor with multiple sclerosis, enrolled in a pregnancy study. Each CDR3 is given with its conserved first and last residue. A D gene is named only where the DNA matches it firmly. The listing skips clone size in some rows; elsewhere it reads once, few, many or a size class.

V	J	D	size	CDR3	DNA
TRBV27	TRBJ2-5	TRBD2	NA	CASRVASGRQETQYF	TGTGCCAGCAGAGTTGCTAGCGGGAGACAAGAGACCCAGTACTTC
TRBV11-2	TRBJ1-2	NA	once	CASSLLTSSEGYTF	TGTGCCAGCAGCTTACTGACAAGTAGTGAAGGCTACACCTTC
TRBV28	TRBJ1-1	NA	NA	CASSFLGTTGIDTEAFF	TGTGCCAGCAGTTTTTTGGGGACGACAGGTATCGACACTGAAGCTTTCTTT
TRBV5-6	TRBJ1-2	NA	NA	CASSPMGGGKDGYTF	TGTGCCAGCAGCCCAATGGGGGGTGGGAAAGATGGCTACACCTTC
TRBV7-9	TRBJ2-5	TRBD2	NA	CASSLGLAGGGQETQYF	TGTGCCAGCAGCCTGGGACTAGCGGGAGGAGGGCAGGAGACCCAGTACTTC
TRBV5-1	TRBJ1-3	TRBD1	once	CASSLEGGVSGNTIYF	TGCGCCAGCAGCTTGGAAGGGGGCGTATCAGGAAACACCATATATTTT
TRBV9	TRBJ2-3	NA	NA	CASSPPTSPAGDTQYF	TGTGCCAGCAGCCCTCCCACTAGCCCCGCGGGAGATACGCAGTATTTT
TRBV6-1	TRBJ1-5	TRBD1	NA	CASRTGTGSNQPQHF	TGTGCCAGCAGAACCGGGACAGGGAGCAATCAGCCCCAGCATTTT
TRBV6-6	TRBJ1-2	NA	NA	CASSPQGSSYGYTF	TGTGCCAGCAGTCCCCAGGGATCCTCCTATGGCTACACCTTC
TRBV4-3	TRBJ2-1	NA	NA	CASSQEEERAYNEQFF	TGCGCCAGCAGCCAAGAAGAAGAGCGGGCCTACAATGAGCAGTTCTTC
TRBV7-9	TRBJ2-5	NA	NA	CASSWSGGGETQYF	TGTGCCAGCAGCTGGAGTGGTGGGGGGGAGACCCAGTACTTC
TRBV7-6	TRBJ2-2	NA	once	CAPGRYGVPGELFF	TGTGCCCCGGGGAGGTATGGGGTCCCCGGGGAGCTGTTTTTT
TRBV9	TRBJ2-4	TRBD1	NA	CASSAGTGWNIQYF	TGTGCCAGCAGCGCAGGGACAGGGTGGAACATTCAGTACTTC
TRBV18	TRBJ2-3	TRBD1	NA	CASSPPGQGLPSDTQYF	TGTGCCAGCTCACCACCGGGACAGGGACTGCCGAGTGATACGCAGTATTTT
TRBV27	TRBJ2-1	TRBD2	NA	CATSGLAGGSDNEQFF	TGTGCCACCTCGGGACTAGCGGGAGGATCCGACAATGAGCAGTTCTTC
TRBV28	TRBJ1-2	TRBD1	NA	CASSSLWQGAMDGYTF	TGTGCCAGCAGCAGTTTATGGCAGGGGGCTATGGATGGCTACACCTTC
TRBV7-8	TRBJ2-7	TRBD1	NA	CASSSPVTGLYEQYF	TGTGCCAGCAGTTCCCCTGTGACAGGGCTCTACGAGCAGTACTTC
TRBV6-5	TRBJ1-2	NA	NA	CASSKTVNYGYTF	TGTGCCAGCAGCAAGACAGTAAACTATGGCTACACCTTC
TRBV7-2	TRBJ2-7	NA	NA	CASSGFPPGPARTYEQYF	TGTGCCAGCAGCGGTTTTCCCCCCGGCCCCGCGAGGACCTACGAGCAGTACTTC
TRBV25-1	TRBJ2-1	TRBD1	NA	CASSPGQGDYNEQFF	TGTGCCAGCAGCCCGGGACAGGGGGACTACAATGAGCAGTTCTTC
TRBV9	TRBJ2-1	TRBD1	once	CASSTGGTEQFF	TGTGCCAGCAGCACAGGGGGGACTGAGCAGTTCTTC
TRBV27	TRBJ2-1	TRBD2	NA	CASSFGLAIHNEQFF	TGTGCCAGCAGTTTCGGACTAGCGATCCACAATGAGCAGTTCTTC
TRBV7-9	TRBJ2-7	TRBD2	NA	CASSPGGSGNEQYF	TGTGCCAGCAGCCCGGGGGGGTCAGGAAACGAGCAGTACTTC
TRBV6-1	TRBJ2-6	TRBD1	NA	CASSEKTGTGANVLTF	TGTGCCAGCAGTGAAAAGACAGGGACTGGGGCCAACGTCCTGACTTTC